This T cell receptor beta chain was captured in a study of blood T cell repertoires in COVID-19. Overall study: Samples taken during acute and convalescent COVID-19 were collected in the United States, Italy and Spain.

This CDR3 has 16 residues. J gave up 9 bases and V 5 bases, and 10 bases lay outside the gene matches. CDR1 and CDR2 from the germline V gene are SGHNT and YENEEA. Profiled with immunoSEQ multiplex PCR; TCRdb holds only in-frame clones, not every one. Of around 140,000 clones listed, around 88% are singletons. V and J are TRBV11-3 and TRBJ2-3; TRBD2 aligns across 14 bases. The receptor was isolated from a man between 60 and 75 years old with active or convalescent COVID-19. Sequencing was done on a sample of peripheral blood. CDR3 sequence reads: CASSMGTSGSSETQYF. For the CDR3, the DNA is TGTGCCAGCAGCATGGGGACTAGCGGGAGTTCGGAGACGCAGTATTTT.